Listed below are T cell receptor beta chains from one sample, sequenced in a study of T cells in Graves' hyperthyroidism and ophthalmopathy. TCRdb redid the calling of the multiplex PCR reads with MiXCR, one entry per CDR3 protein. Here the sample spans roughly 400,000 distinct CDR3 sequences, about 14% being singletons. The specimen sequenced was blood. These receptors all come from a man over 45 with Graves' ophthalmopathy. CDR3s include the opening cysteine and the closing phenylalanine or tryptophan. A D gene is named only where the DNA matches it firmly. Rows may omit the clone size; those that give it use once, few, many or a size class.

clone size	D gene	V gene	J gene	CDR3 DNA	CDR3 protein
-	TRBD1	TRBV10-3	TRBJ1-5	TGTGCCACCTGGACAGGGGAGGGCAATCAGCCCCGGCATTTT	CATWTGEGNQPRHF
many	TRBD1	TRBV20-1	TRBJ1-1	TGCAGTCCTCTTACAGGGGGCACTGAAGCTTTCTTT	CSPLTGGTEAFF
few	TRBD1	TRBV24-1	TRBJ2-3	TGTGCCACCAGTGATGCACAGGGGCGAGACACAGATACGCAGTATTTT	CATSDAQGRDTDTQYF
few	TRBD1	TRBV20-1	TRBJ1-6	TGCAGTGCTAGAGTTTTTGCCGGGACAGGGAGTTCACCCCTCCACTTT	CSARVFAGTGSSPLHF
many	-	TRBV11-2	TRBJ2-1	TGTGCCAGCAGCTTCTGGGAGGACCACTACAATGAGCAGTTCTTC	CASSFWEDHYNEQFF
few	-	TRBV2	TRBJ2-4	TGTGCCAGCAAAATCACGCAGGGTTGGAACATTCAGTACTTC	CASKITQGWNIQYF
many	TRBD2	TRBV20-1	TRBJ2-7	TGCAGTGCTAGAGATGTGCGGGGGGACTACGAGCAGTACTTC	CSARDVRGDYEQYF
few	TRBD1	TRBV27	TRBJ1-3	TGTGCCAGCAGTTCAAGGGGGCTTGATGGAAACACCATATATTTT	CASSSRGLDGNTIYF
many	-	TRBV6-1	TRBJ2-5	TGTGCCAGCAGCACGACAGGCCAAGAGACCCAGTACTTC	CASSTTGQETQYF
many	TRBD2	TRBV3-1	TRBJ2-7	TGTGCCAGCAGCCGACTAGCGGGTGAGATGGGCGAGCAGTACTTC	CASSRLAGEMGEQYF
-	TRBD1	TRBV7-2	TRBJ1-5	TGCGCCAGCAGCTCCGGGACAGGGTGGGACCAGCCCCAGCATTTT	CASSSGTGWDQPQHF
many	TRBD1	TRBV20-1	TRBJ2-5	TGCAGTGCAGAAGGGACAGGGAGTAAGGAGACCCAGTACTTC	CSAEGTGSKETQYF
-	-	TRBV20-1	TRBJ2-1	TGCAGTGCTTCGGACTGGAGCTCCTACAATGAGCAGTTCTTC	CSASDWSSYNEQFF
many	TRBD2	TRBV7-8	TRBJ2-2	TGTGCCAGCAGCTTAAGCGGGACGACCACCGGGGAGCTGTTTTTT	CASSLSGTTTGELFF
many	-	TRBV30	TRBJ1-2	TGTGCCTGGAGTGCAGACCTAGCAGGGGTCTACACCTTC	CAWSADLAGVYTF
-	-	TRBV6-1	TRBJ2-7	TGTGCCAGTAGTACCCGTCAGGAACTCTACGAGCAGTACTTC	CASSTRQELYEQYF